This T cell receptor (beta chain) was sequenced during a study of cytomegalovirus exposure and HLA in healthy donors. In nominal health when sampled, donors likely had unrecorded immune exposures nonetheless. PCR used 60 Vbeta primers and 13 Jbeta primers. Profiling relied on immunoSEQ multiplex PCR, and the TCRdb table lists in-frame clones only, not all of them. The sample lists roughly 100,000 clones, 10% occurring once. Findings and limits, study-wide: Reports credit the classifier with highly specific, highly sensitive diagnosis of cytomegalovirus status. It was reported in a later analysis that an Asian-associated ancestry cluster showed fewer N-insertions than the roughly 660-donor mean.

This clone was picked up one time. What it binds is unknown. The CDR3 sequence is 13 residues long. The germline V gene encodes CDR1 SGHRS and CDR2 YFSETQ. The J segment lost 5 bases and the V segment lost 7 bases, leaving 5 bases of the junction unmatched. This receptor was taken from a middle-aged man in good health and CMV-seropositive. The sequenced sample was PBMCs. The chain employs TRBV5-1 and TRBJ2-5, with TRBD2 matching over 10 bases. Written as DNA, the CDR3 is TGCGCCAGCCAAGCGGGAGGGAAGGAGACCCAGTACTTC. It yields the protein CASQAGGKETQYF. Full variable domain (rest looked up from reference TRBV5-1 and TRBJ2-5): KAGVTQTPRYLIKTRGQQVTLSCSPISGHRSVSWYQQTPGQGLQFLFEYFSETQRNKGNFPGRFSGRQFSNSRSEMNVSTLELGDSALYLCASQAGGKETQYFGPGTRLLVL.